The 18 T cell receptor beta chains below come from one sample, sequenced in a study of T cell responses to AZD1222 COVID-19 vaccine. Here immunoSEQ multiplex PCR was the method, and the copy in TCRdb shows in-frame clones only, minus some. The top ten clones hold 1.5% of a sample with 150,000 to 180,000 clones, over 90% of them seen once. The sequenced sample was peripheral blood, obtained 28 days after the second AZD1222 dose. The source of these receptors is an adult who received the AZD1222 COVID-19 vaccine.

The V gene is TRBV14, the J gene TRBJ1-1; 8 nucleotides line up with TRBD1. The CDR3 loop spans 14 amino acids. Germline trimming cut 4 bases from V and 4 bases from J; bases unmatched to any gene: 5. The germline V gene encodes CDR1 SGHDN and CDR2 FVKESK. DNA for the CDR3: TGTGCCAGCAGCCCACGACAGGGGATCACTGAAGCTTTCTTT. It specifies CASSPRQGITEAFF.

The V call is TRBV25-1, the J call TRBJ1-4; TRBD1 agrees at 8 bases. V dropped 3 bases and J dropped 8; count of bases not matched to a gene: 8. This CDR3 region has 15 residues. In germline, CDR1 is MGHDK, CDR2 SYGVNS. The CDR3 region has the DNA TGTGCCAGCAGTGAGGACAGGACAGGGAAGGAAAAACTGTTTTTT. It is translated as CASSEDRTGKEKLFF.

This clone was observed once. The chain employs TRBV6-1 and TRBJ2-7; 11 bases line up with TRBD2. V gave up 3 bases and J gave up 4 bases; unmatched junction bases: 2. CDR3 size: 14 residues. The germline gives CDR1 MNHNS, CDR2 SASEGT. The CDR3 coding sequence is TGTGCCAGCAGTGAGGGACTAGCGGATTACGAGCAGTACTTC. This sequence encodes CASSEGLADYEQYF.

The chain combines TRBV5-1 with TRBJ1-1, with TRBD1 as a possible D gene (5 bases). V lost 3 bases to trimming and J lost 1 base, with 19 bases between them. Germline values: CDR1 SGHRS, CDR2 YFSETQ. The CDR3 runs 17 residues. The CDR3 protein is CASSSTLGTTKNTEAFF. The CDR3 coding sequence is TGCGCCAGCAGCTCTACCCTCGGGACCACAAAGAACACTGAAGCTTTCTTT.

The J gene is TRBJ1-5, the V gene TRBV19; D is unclear. Trimming left V 5 bases short and J 5 bases short, with 13 bases between. The CDR3 sequence is 14 residues long. The germline gives CDR1 LNHDA, CDR2 SQIVND (reference sequence). CDR3 sequence: CASSLGVNDQPQHF. Here the CDR3 DNA reads TGTGCCAGTAGTCTCGGAGTCAACGATCAGCCCCAGCATTTT.

This chain joins TRBV2 and TRBJ1-1; the D is unclear. V was trimmed by 11 bases and J by 1 base, leaving 14 bases between them. Germline loops: CDR1 SNHLY, CDR2 FYNNEI. The CDR3 spans 13 residues. DNA for the CDR3: TGTGCCGCTCAAAGACCCAGGAACACTGAAGCTTTCTTT. Translation: CAAQRPRNTEAFF. The full variable domain, completed using reference TRBV2 and TRBJ1-1, is EPEVTQTPSHQVTQMGQEVILRCVPISNHLYFYWYRQILGQKVEFLVSFYNNEISEKSEIFDDQFSVERPDGSNFTLKIRSTKLEDSAMYFCAAQRPRNTEAFFGQGTRLTVV.

V is TRBV7-9 and J is TRBJ1-2; D call uncertain. The germline CDR1 and CDR2 sequences are SEHNR and FQNEAQ (reference sequence). This CDR3 region has 12 residues. Trimming removed 3 bases from V and 7 bases from J, with 9 bases in between. The CDR3 here is CASSFGETGYTF. For the CDR3, the DNA is TGTGCCAGCAGCTTCGGAGAGACTGGCTACACCTTC.

This clone was observed once. Other DNA sequences in the sample encode the same CDR3. The chain uses TRBV28 and TRBJ1-1; no clear D gene. The germline V gene has CDR1 MDHEN and CDR2 SYDVKM. The CDR3 is 12 amino acids. V lost 4 bases and J lost 6, with 9 bases in between. In DNA form, the CDR3 reads TGTGCCAGCAGTTCTAGAAGGGCTGAAGCTTTCTTT. Translating gives CASSSRRAEAFF.

This clone was seen more than once but under ten times. The chain employs TRBV7-9 and TRBJ1-2, with 10 bases aligning to TRBD1. The junction had 12 bases not matched to a gene; V was cut back by 1 base and J by 7 bases. The germline V gene has CDR1 SEHNR and CDR2 FQNEAQ (reference sequence). The CDR3 contains 17 residues. The CDR3 nucleotides are TGTGCCAGCAGCTTAGATTCCGGAAGACAGGGGGCGGGTGGCTACACCTTC. This translates into CASSLDSGRQGAGGYTF.

The chain couples TRBV3-1 (or the pseudogene TRBV3-2) to TRBJ2-7; D possibly uses TRBD1 or TRBD2 (5 bases each). Trimming pared 4 bases from V and 5 bases from J, leaving 24 bases between. CDR1 and CDR2 (germline): LGHDT, YNNKEL (reference sequence). CDR3 length: 17 amino acids. CDR3 coding DNA: TGTGCCAGCAGCCGATCCTTCCGGGACCCGACTGATCACGAGCAGTACTTC. Its translation is CASSRSFRDPTDHEQYF.

The chain has TRBV5-1 and TRBJ2-1; tentatively, D is TRBD1 or TRBD2 (5 bases each). CDR3 length equals 11 residues. Germline loops: CDR1 SGHRS, CDR2 YFSETQ. Between the trimmed V and J ends, which lost 7 bases and 10 bases, there was a span of 12 bases. The CDR3: CASGRDVEQFF. The DNA for the CDR3 is TGCGCCAGCGGCCGGGACGTCGAGCAGTTCTTC.

The V gene is TRBV19, the J gene TRBJ1-2; no clear D gene. The germline gives CDR1 LNHDA, CDR2 SQIVND (reference sequence). The CDR3 is 13 amino acids. Trimming removed 6 bases from V and 3 bases from J, with 11 bases in between. In DNA form, the CDR3 reads TGTGCCAGTAGCGGATGGGTAGACTATGGCTACACCTTC. This translates into CASSGWVDYGYTF.

The chain carries TRBV4-2 and TRBJ1-1; no reliable D call. Trimming took off 4 bases at V and 0 bases at J, with 15 bases between the two ends. The CDR3 extends over 16 amino acids. Germline-derived CDR1 and CDR2 are LGHNA and YNFKEQ. The CDR3 here is CASSRLMAAMNTEAFF. The CDR3 region has the DNA TGTGCCAGCAGCCGCCTCATGGCGGCTATGAACACTGAAGCTTTCTTT.

The chain is built from TRBV25-1 and TRBJ1-2; D gene uncertain. The length of the CDR3 is 13 residues. The germline CDR1 and CDR2 sequences are MGHDK and SYGVNS. Trimming left V 2 bases short and J 3 bases short, with 7 bases between. The CDR3 protein is CASSEKDYYGYTF. Here the CDR3 DNA reads TGTGCCAGCAGTGAAAAGGACTACTATGGCTACACCTTC.

This chain links TRBV7-8 with TRBJ1-1, with D uncertain. CDR1 and CDR2 (germline): SGHVS, FQNEAQ. The CDR3 covers 15 residues. Trimming left V 5 bases short and J 5 bases short, with 18 bases between. The CDR3 sequence: CASSLGTAPRTEAFF. The CDR3 bases are TGTGCCAGCAGCCTAGGCACGGCCCCGAGAACTGAAGCTTTCTTT.

V usage is TRBV11-2 and J usage is TRBJ1-6, with D possibly being TRBD1 (5 bases). CDR1 SGHAT and CDR2 FQNNGV come from the germline V gene. The germline V and J ends were trimmed by 1 base and 5 bases, with 6 bases remaining between them. This CDR3 has 14 amino acids. The CDR3 loop reads CASSLGQHNSPLHF. Here the CDR3 DNA reads TGTGCCAGCAGCTTAGGACAGCATAATTCACCCCTCCACTTT.

The CDR3 bases are TGCAGCGTTGGGACAGGCCCCAATGGCTACACCTTC. Translating gives CSVGTGPNGYTF. The chain combines TRBV29-1 with TRBJ1-2, with 7 bases identical to TRBD1. J lost 6 bases, V lost 4 bases, and 5 bases had no gene match. Per germline, CDR1 SQVTM and CDR2 ANQGSEA. The CDR3 runs to 12 residues.

The chain recombines TRBV2 with TRBJ2-3; D unresolved. The CDR3 loop spans 15 amino acids. V lost 4 bases and J 0 bases, leaving 11 bases between the germline ends. Germline CDR1 reads SNHLY; CDR2 reads FYNNEI. The CDR3 protein is CASSGLLYSTDTQYF. In DNA form, the CDR3 reads TGTGCCAGCAGTGGGCTTTTGTATAGCACAGATACGCAGTATTTT.